This TCR beta chain was obtained from a study of cytomegalovirus exposure and HLA in healthy donors. Overall study findings and caveats: Across donors, presence/absence analyses took sequencing depth to be roughly uniform.

This clone was recorded once. As yet, its antigen is unknown. CDR3 length equals 13 residues. Germline assignment: CDR1 SGHDT and CDR2 YYEEEE. Trimming took off 3 bases at V and 7 bases at J, with 13 bases between the two ends. 60 Vbeta and 13 Jbeta primers were used in PCR. Clones were sequenced by immunoSEQ multiplex PCR, and TCRdb holds only the in-frame ones, with some missing. The sample has more than 150,000 clones, around 77% seen once. This rearrangement joins TRBV5-6 to TRBJ1-2; D remains ambiguous. This TCR came from a woman between 50 and 59 years old in good health and CMV-seropositive. The sequenced sample consisted of PBMCs. In nucleotides, the CDR3 is TGTGCCAGCAGCTGGACGGGAAGCAGTGGCTACACCTTC. This codes for CASSWTGSSGYTF.